This section outlines one TCR beta chain sequence together with its context. This clone was seen a single time. It lacks a known antigen. Per-nucleotide qualities are absent, and no much larger clonotype sits a single base away. In Seattle, one collaborating source enrolled patients while the infection was active and tracked those patients longitudinally over the course of disease. Whole blood was collected in K2EDTA tubes by collaborating institutions according to the institutions' own protocols. For TCRbeta analysis, collaborators shipped samples as frozen whole blood, isolated PBMCs, or DNA extracted from either of those sample types. This specimen comes from a study of blood T cell repertoires in COVID-19 (dated by TCRdb to about 2020). Looking at the study overall: Samples covering the acute and convalescent phases of COVID-19 were provided by collaborators in the United States, Italy and Spain. Deeply sampled blood TCRbeta repertoires from subjects exposed to, actively infected with, or recovered from COVID-19 were included in the dataset. The samples were drawn from two sources: the first 160 participants of the ongoing ImmuneRACE study, and fewer than 1,500 subjects contributed by 6 global collaborators. The prospective study material was composed of cDNA or gDNA derived from T cells, B-cell-depleted T cells, or PBMCs. Where HLA class I and class II types were available, the types were taken from metadata supplied by the sample provider, not from assay-based typing. The repertoires were released in a freely available public database intended as a resource for research on the immune response to SARS-CoV-2. A de-identified subject ID, COVID-19 status, age in years and sex were almost always included in the sample metadata. Study-wide conclusions, independent of this receptor: How much clinical and demographic metadata was included differed by source and by participant, and the metadata was provided uncurated.

The immunoSEQ Assay, a bias-controlled multiplex PCR, was used to amplify TCRbeta CDR3 regions from genomic DNA. The study's own analysis went as follows. Within the assay, amplification of reference gene primers was used to estimate how many nucleated cells each sample contained. Sequence reads were collapsed and filtered to measure the absolute abundance of every unique TCRbeta CDR3 rearrangement. For each sample, productive Simpson clonality was calculated as the square root of Simpson's diversity index over productive rearrangements. The immuneACCESS repertoire file appears here via TCRdb, limited to in-frame rearrangements. These files lack a portion of the clones; in checked studies, under half of the deficit traces to unresolved V genes, and the cause of the others is not known. From that table come the V and J calls and clone size; the DNA was used to work out D and trimming. Within this sample are fewer than 450,000 clones, with roughly 90% of them counted one time only. In total, the top ten clones hold approximately 7.3% of the sample.

CDR1 and CDR2 were assigned from the germline V gene as MNHEY and SVGAGI. The CDR3 starts with the cysteine, ends with the phenylalanine, and has 15 residues. CDR3 DNA is the only sequence kept; it has 45 bases, read in frame from the first base. V has 0 bases trimmed and J has 5 bases trimmed; junction bases matching no gene number 6. The sequence links TRBV6-5 to TRBJ1-2, with TRBD1 identical over 7 junction bases. Source material: peripheral blood. The clonotype was recovered from a woman in her 70s with COVID-19, enrolled during active disease. The CDR3 region: CASSYSWDSIYGYTF. The nucleotide sequence reads as follows: TGTGCCAGCAGTTACTCGTGGGACAGCATTTATGGCTACACCTTC.